This T cell receptor (delta chain) was recovered during a study of gamma-delta chains in newborns, infants, children. Background on the study: Innate gammadelta T cells reportedly expand polyclonally right after birth, driven by microbial exposure, per the title.

This clone has more than one count but fewer than ten. TCRdb reran clone calling via CATT on the reads. The sample includes fewer than 12,000 delta-chain clones, around 8.3% of them seen just once. Germline CDR1 reads GEAIGNYY; CDR2 reads EKD. This CDR3 region has 19 residues. Trimming cost V 3 bases and J 0 bases; bases outside gene matches: 9. Sequenced input: blood. The receptor was isolated from a child who was a newborn, infant or young child, either healthy, febrile or measles-vaccinated (not recorded which). The chain couples TRDV2 to TRDJ3; TRDD3 matches 8 bases. The CDR3 loop is CACDPTGGRSSWDTRQMFF. The CDR3 DNA reads as TGTGCCTGTGACCCTACTGGGGGCCGTAGCTCCTGGGACACCCGACAGATGTTTTTC.